This TCR beta chain stems from a study of T cell changes during pregnancy in multiple sclerosis. Clones were read by immunoSEQ multiplex PCR, and TCRdb kept only the in-frame ones, dropping some. The table lists tens of thousands of clones, roughly 93% of them singletons. Deletions cut 11 bases from V and 0 bases from J, with 16 bases between. CDR3 length: 14 amino acids. Germline V gene sequence: CDR1 SGHTA, CDR2 FQGTGA. The chain employs TRBV7-3 and TRBJ1-1, with a tentative D call TRBD1 (5 bases). This sequence was found in a female donor with multiple sclerosis, enrolled in a pregnancy study. The starting material was peripheral blood, obtained in the second trimester of pregnancy. The CDR3 DNA reads TGTGCCTCAACTGCGGAGGGGTTGAACACTGAAGCTTTCTTT. Translated, it gives CASTAEGLNTEAFF.